This T cell receptor beta chain was observed in a study of T cells in Graves' hyperthyroidism and ophthalmopathy (dated by TCRdb to the late 2010s). At the level of the whole study: Peripheral blood samples were taken at initial diagnosis, before any treatment was given. To identify TCR V-J signatures that set the groups apart, the researchers used a discovery cohort of 90 to 100 patients, made up of fewer than 50 with Graves' ophthalmopathy and some 60 with stable Graves' hyperthyroidism. Prospective prediction of ophthalmopathy was tested in an independent validation cohort of approximately 19 hyperthyroidism patients and 15 to 17 patients who later progressed to ophthalmopathy. For training and testing, the roughly 93 patients in the discovery cohort were randomly divided in a 7:3 ratio. The study also compared thyroid tissue and blood T-cell repertoires from roughly 6 Graves' hyperthyroidism patients. Once sampling was done, hyperthyroidism patients were given methimazole at a starting dose of 30 mg daily, whereas ophthalmopathy patients were given high-dose intravenous methylprednisolone. The paper reports TCR Vbeta CDR3 sequencing of fewer than 150 peripheral blood samples: over 40 ophthalmopathy, under 80 hyperthyroidism and around 17 progressor patients.

This clonotype showed up just a few times. Its cognate antigen has yet to be identified. One base away there is no much larger clone; base qualities are not given. Here is what the overall study found, with its caveats: In validation, progression to ophthalmopathy was predicted by the model with roughly 71% sensitivity and around 75% specificity, a median of roughly 6 months before onset. In cross-validation, a model built on a 13 V-J signature told ophthalmopathy apart from stable hyperthyroidism with under 90% sensitivity and around 81% specificity, and in testing the same model reached 80%/75%. No statistical method was used to set the sample size in advance, and investigators knew the group allocation. Blood samples also contained most of the expanded thyroid clonotypes (frequency above 0.001), which suggests that blood repertoires may reflect thyroid immune responses.

The CDR3 measures 10 amino acids from cysteine to phenylalanine. Solely the CDR3 DNA is kept, with 30 bases framed from the first base. V was cut back by 6 bases and J by 6 bases, leaving a gap of 9 bases between them. Via the germline V gene, CDR1 is SQVTM and CDR2 ANQGSEA. The TCR beta CDR3 regions were amplified from the RNA transcripts. The TCR CDR3 was subjected to a first round of RT-PCR using the HTBI primer set and the Qiagen OneStep RT-PCR kit. The libraries were constructed in a second round of multiplex PCR and then size-selected and purified. Paired-end sequencing of the libraries was performed with 100 bp reads on an Illumina HiSeq2000. Turning to the authors' computational methods: Raw data were processed with SOAPnuke, discarding reads with adapters, uncalled bases, mean Phred below 15, or no exact constant-primer or identifier match. COPE v1.2.5 was used to merge high-quality paired reads, and clonotypes were defined as unique nucleotide sequences. MiTCR v1.1 was used to align clonotypes to the IMGT TRBV, TRBD and TRBJ reference segments. The analysis was restricted to V-J combinations with a frequency above 0.0001, which together covered approximately 99% of the repertoires. A TCS score was defined as the ratio of F50 (clonal expansion) to E x V (chaos), with BLOSUM62-based TCRdist applied between CDR3 peptides within each V-J. Welch's t-statistics and random forest reduced fewer than 550 V-J features to roughly 13, which were used in a naive Bayes classifier (R e1071). TCRdb reprocessed the public reads (quality trimming at Q25 with fastp, clone calling with MiXCR) and kept in-frame beta chains. Duplicate CDR3 protein sequences are folded into a single record with the most common DNA and genes. TCRdb assigned the V and J calls; the authors' analysis was not used. This sample is represented by approximately 710,000 distinct CDR3 sequences; 17% of them were singletons. About 14% of the sample is taken by the ten largest.

Graves' hyperthyroidism was defined as stable when no progression to ophthalmopathy occurred over 18 months of follow-up. Hyperthyroidism patients were aged 18 to 65 years and newly diagnosed, with disease duration of less than 2 months. Any patient with an uncontrolled infection, another autoimmune disease, pregnancy or lactation was excluded. Clinical symptoms, serum thyroxine and TRAb, thyroid ultrasound, and orbital computed tomography formed the basis for the diagnoses. Ficoll-Paque density gradient centrifugation was used to isolate PBMCs from about 9.4 ml of fresh peripheral blood. Total RNA was extracted with Trizol reagent, and quality was checked on an Agilent 2100 Bioanalyzer.

The clonotype comes from a man aged 45-65 years with Graves' hyperthyroidism. The chain uses TRBV29-1 and TRBJ2-7, with the D gene too uncertain to name. The sequenced sample consisted of blood. The CDR3 in this case is CSVLGGEQYF. The DNA sequence reads TGCAGCGTGCTTGGTGGCGAGCAGTACTTC.